Included here is one TCR beta chain sequence, with context. Ages ranged from about 18 to 100 years, with residence in some 25 US areas. Cohorts were determined from participant-reported clinical history. The germline V gene has CDR1 SEHNR and CDR2 FQNEAQ (reference sequence). V was trimmed by 5 bases and J by 9 bases, leaving 8 bases between them. The CDR3 is 12 residues long. The data are from a study of blood T cell repertoires in COVID-19. Sequencing was performed with immunoSEQ multiplex PCR; in TCRdb, only in-frame clones are kept and a portion is missing. The sample carries about 380,000 clones, roughly 86% recorded once.

The clonotype comes from a man under 40 who had recovered from COVID-19. Sequencing was done on a sample of PBMCs or T cells enriched from blood (not recorded which). The chain joins TRBV7-9 to TRBJ1-6, with TRBD1 as a possible D gene (5 bases). In DNA, the CDR3 is TGTGCCAGCAGCCCGCAGGGTTCACCCCTCCACTTT. It encodes CASSPQGSPLHF.